This record looks at one TCR beta chain sequence and its context. The sample originates from a study of T cell responses to AZD1222 COVID-19 vaccine. Repertoires were generated with immunoSEQ multiplex PCR, while TCRdb's copy carries only in-frame clones and drops some. This table has approximately 60,000 clones, around 84% appearing once. The CDR3 has 16 residues. Looked up from germline, CDR1 is KGHSH and CDR2 is LQKENI. The V segment lost 0 bases and the J segment 4 bases; nucleotides outside the gene matches: 5. Sequencing was performed on peripheral blood, taken on day 0 of AZD1222 vaccination. The receptor comes from an adult in good health. The genes are TRBV18 and TRBJ2-1, with 8 bases matching TRBD2. As DNA, the CDR3 is TGTGCCAGCTCACCACCCTCCGGGGGGGTGTACAATGAGCAGTTCTTC. This codes for CASSPPSGGVYNEQFF.